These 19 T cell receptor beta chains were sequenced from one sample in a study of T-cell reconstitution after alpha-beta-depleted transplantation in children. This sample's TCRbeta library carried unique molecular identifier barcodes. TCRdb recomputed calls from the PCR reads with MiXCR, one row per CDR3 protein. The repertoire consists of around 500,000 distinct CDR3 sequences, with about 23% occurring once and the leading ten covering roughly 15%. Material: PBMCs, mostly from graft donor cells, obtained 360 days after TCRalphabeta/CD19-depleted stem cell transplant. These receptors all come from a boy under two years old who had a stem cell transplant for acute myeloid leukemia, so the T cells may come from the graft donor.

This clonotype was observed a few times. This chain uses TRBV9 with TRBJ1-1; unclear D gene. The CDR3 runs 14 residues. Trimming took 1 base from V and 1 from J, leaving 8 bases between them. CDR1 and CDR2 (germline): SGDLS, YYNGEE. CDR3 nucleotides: TGTGCCAGCAGCGTATCGCAGTCGAACACTGAAGCTTTCTTT. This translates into CASSVSQSNTEAFF. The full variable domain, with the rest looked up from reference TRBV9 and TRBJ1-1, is DSGVTQTPKHLITATGQRVTLRCSPRSGDLSVYWYQQSLDQGLQFLIQYYNGEERAKGNILERFSAQQFPDLHSELNLSSLELGDSALYFCASSVSQSNTEAFFGQGTRLTVV.

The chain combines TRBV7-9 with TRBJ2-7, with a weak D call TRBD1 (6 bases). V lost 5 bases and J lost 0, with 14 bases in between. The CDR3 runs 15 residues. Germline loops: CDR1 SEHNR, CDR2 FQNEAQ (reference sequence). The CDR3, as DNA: TGTGCCAGCAGCCCCCAGCAGGGGAGCTCCTACGAGCAGTACGTC. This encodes CASSPQQGSSYEQYV.

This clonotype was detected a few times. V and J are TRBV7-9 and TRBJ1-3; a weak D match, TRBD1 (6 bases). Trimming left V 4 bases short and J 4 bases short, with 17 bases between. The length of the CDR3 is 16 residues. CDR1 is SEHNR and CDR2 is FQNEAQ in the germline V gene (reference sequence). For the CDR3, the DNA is TGTGCCAGCAGCTCCTACAAACAGGGAATCGGAAACACCATATATTTT. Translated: CASSSYKQGIGNTIYF.

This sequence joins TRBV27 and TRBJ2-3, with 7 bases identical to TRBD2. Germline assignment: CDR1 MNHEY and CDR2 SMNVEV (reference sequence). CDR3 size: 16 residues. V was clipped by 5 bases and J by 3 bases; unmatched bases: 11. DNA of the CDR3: TGTGCCAGCAGTCCTTCGGGACTACTGGGGACAGATACGCAGTATTTT. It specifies CASSPSGLLGTDTQYF.

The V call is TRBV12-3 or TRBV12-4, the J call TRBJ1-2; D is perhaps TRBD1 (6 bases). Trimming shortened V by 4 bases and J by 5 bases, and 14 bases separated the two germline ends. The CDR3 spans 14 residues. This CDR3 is CASSSGQNGYGYTF. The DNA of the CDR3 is TGTGCCAGCAGTTCCGGACAGAACGGGTATGGCTACACCTTC.

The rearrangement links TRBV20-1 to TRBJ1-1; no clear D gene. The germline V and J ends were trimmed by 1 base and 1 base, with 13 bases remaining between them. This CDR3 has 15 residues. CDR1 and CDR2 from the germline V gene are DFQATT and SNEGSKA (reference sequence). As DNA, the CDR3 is TGCAGTGCTAGAGGCGGGTTCCAAAGGAACACTGAAGCTTTCTTT. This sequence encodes CSARGGFQRNTEAFF.

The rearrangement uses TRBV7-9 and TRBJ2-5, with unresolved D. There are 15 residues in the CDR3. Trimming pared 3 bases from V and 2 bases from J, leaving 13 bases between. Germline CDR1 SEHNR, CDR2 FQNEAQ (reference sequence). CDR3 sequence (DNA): TGTGCCAGCAGCTTTAACGGGCGCGAACAAGAGACCCAGTACTTC. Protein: CASSFNGREQETQYF.

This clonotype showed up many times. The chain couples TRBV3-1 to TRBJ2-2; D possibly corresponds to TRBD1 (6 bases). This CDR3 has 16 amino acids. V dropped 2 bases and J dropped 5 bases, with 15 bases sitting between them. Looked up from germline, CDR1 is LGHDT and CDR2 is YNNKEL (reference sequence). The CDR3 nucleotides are TGTGCCAGCAGCCAAAATCCAATTACAGGGACCGGGGAGCTGTTTTTT. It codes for CASSQNPITGTGELFF.

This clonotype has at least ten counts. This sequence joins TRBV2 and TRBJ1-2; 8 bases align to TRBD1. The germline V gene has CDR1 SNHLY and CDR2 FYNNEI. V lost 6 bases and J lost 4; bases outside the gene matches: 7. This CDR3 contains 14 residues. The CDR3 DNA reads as TGTGCCAGCAGACCGGGACAGGCCGCCTATGGCTACACCTTC. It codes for CASRPGQAAYGYTF. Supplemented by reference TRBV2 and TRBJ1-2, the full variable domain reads EPEVTQTPSHQVTQMGQEVILRCVPISNHLYFYWYRQILGQKVEFLVSFYNNEISEKSEIFDDQFSVERPDGSNFTLKIRSTKLEDSAMYFCASRPGQAAYGYTFGSGTRLTVV.

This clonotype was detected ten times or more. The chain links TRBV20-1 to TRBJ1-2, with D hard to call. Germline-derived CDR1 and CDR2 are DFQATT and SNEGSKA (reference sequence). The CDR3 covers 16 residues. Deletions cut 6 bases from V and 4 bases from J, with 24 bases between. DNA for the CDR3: TGCAGTGCCTCCATAGGCCCCGGGGTTTCCCTCTATGGCTACACCTTC. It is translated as CSASIGPGVSLYGYTF.

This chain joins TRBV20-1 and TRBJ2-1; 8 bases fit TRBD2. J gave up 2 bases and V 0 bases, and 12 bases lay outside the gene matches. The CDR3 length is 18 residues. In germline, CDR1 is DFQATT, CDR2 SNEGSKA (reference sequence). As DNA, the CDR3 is TGCAGTGCTAGAGAGACCCTACTAGCGGACTTGCCCTACAATGAGCAGTTCTTC. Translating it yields CSARETLLADLPYNEQFF.

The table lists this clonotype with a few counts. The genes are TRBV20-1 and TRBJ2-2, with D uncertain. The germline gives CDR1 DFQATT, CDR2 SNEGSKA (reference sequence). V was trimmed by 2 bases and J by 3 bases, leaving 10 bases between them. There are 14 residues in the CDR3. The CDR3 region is CSARSGAYTGELFF. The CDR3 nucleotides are TGCAGTGCTAGAAGTGGAGCCTACACCGGGGAGCTGTTTTTT.

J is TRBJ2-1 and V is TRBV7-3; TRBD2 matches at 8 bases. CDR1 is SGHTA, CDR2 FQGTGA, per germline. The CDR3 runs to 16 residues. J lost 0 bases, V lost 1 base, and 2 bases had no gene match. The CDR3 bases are TGTGCCAGCAGCTTAAACGGGGGGGCCTCCTACAATGAGCAGTTCTTC. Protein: CASSLNGGASYNEQFF. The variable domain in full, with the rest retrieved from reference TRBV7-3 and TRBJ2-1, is GAGVSQTPSNKVTEKGKYVELRCDPISGHTALYWYRQSLGQGPEFLIYFQGTGAADDSGLPNDRFFAVRPEGSVSTLKIQRTERGDSAVYLCASSLNGGASYNEQFFGPGTRLTVL.

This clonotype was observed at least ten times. The CDR3 nucleotides are TGTGCCAGCAGCTTAGCGGTGTCAGGGAGCACAGATACGCAGTATTTT. This gives the protein CASSLAVSGSTDTQYF. This chain joins TRBV7-9 and TRBJ2-3, with D perhaps matching TRBD1 (5 bases). V was trimmed by 0 bases and J by 0 bases, leaving 10 bases between them. The germline V gene has CDR1 SEHNR and CDR2 FQNEAQ (reference sequence). The CDR3 covers 16 residues.

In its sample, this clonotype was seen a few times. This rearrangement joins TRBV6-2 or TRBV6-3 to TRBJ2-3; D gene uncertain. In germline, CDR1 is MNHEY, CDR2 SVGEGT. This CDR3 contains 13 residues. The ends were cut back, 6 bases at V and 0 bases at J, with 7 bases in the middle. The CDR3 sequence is CASRSLSTDTQYF. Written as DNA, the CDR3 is TGTGCCAGCAGGTCCCTTAGCACAGATACGCAGTATTTT.

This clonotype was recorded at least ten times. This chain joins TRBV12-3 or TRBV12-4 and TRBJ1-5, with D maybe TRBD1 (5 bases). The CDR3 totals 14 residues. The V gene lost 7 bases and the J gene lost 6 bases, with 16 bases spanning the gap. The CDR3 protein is CASNPSGGGQPQHF. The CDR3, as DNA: TGTGCCAGCAACCCATCTGGGGGTGGTCAGCCCCAGCATTTT.

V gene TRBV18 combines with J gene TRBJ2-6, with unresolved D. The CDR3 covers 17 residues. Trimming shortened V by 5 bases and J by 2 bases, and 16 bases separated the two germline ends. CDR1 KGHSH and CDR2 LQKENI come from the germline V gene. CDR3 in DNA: TGTGCCAGCTCAACCGTTTCTTCAGGTACTGGGGCCAACGTCCTGACTTTC. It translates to CASSTVSSGTGANVLTF. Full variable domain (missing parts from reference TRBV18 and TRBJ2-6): NAGVMQNPRHLVRRRGQEARLRCSPMKGHSHVYWYRQLPEEGLKFMVYLQKENIIDESGMPKERFSAEFPKEGPSILRIQQVVRGDSAAYFCASSTVSSGTGANVLTFGAGSRLTVL.

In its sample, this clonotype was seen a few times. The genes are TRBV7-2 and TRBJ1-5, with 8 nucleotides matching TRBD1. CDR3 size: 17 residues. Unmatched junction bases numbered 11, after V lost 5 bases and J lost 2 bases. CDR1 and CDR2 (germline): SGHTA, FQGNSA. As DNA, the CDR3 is TGTGCCAGCAGCCTACCAGGGGGCGGGTTTGGCAATCAGCCCCAGCATTTT. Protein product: CASSLPGGGFGNQPQHF.

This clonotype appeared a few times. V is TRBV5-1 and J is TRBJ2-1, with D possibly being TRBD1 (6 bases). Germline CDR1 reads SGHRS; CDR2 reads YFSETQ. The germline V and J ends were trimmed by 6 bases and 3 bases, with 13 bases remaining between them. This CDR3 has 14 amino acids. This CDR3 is CASNEGDHYNEQFF. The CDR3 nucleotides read TGCGCCAGCAATGAGGGGGACCACTACAATGAGCAGTTCTTC.